This paragraph reports one TCR beta chain. Its specificity is unknown. For the second PCR, which ran for about 7 to 12 cycles, a sample-barcoded 5' primer and a J-beta primer mix were used. Each cDNA molecule was tagged by a template-switch adaptor that had 12 random nucleotides. TCRdb itself ran the 5' RACE reads through MiXCR, one entry per CDR3 protein. The sample consists of about 680,000 distinct CDR3 sequences, around half of them appearing once. This entry belongs to a study of blood T cells in healthy people across ages. Background on the study: About one barcoded beta molecule per two T cells was the capture yield of template switching. Findings and caveats of the study: Unsorted PBMCs blocked a conclusive comparison of naive and antigen-experienced cells.

The J segment lost 5 bases and the V segment lost 5 bases, leaving 12 bases of the junction unmatched. The CDR3 covers 15 residues. Per the germline V gene, CDR1 is DFQATT and CDR2 is SNEGSKA (reference sequence). Sequencing was done on a sample of blood. The TCR sequence derives from a woman aged 55-70 years in good health. The chain uses TRBV20-1 and TRBJ2-3; TRBD2 agrees at 8 bases. In nucleotides, the CDR3 is TGCAGTGCTCCCGATAGCGGGACCACCGGAGATACGCAGTATTTT. Its protein is CSAPDSGTTGDTQYF.